The 21 T cell receptor beta chains below all came from one sample that was sequenced in a study of siplizumab effects on memory and regulatory T cells. Only in-frame clones appear in the TCRdb table, and some are missing; sequencing was by immunoSEQ multiplex PCR. The top ten clones hold approximately 1.2% of a sample with under 140,000 clones, roughly 90% of them seen once. The material sequenced was CD4+ T cells sorted from blood. Receptors originate from a human donor in good health.

The chain employs TRBV5-1 and TRBJ2-2; D is unresolved. The CDR3 totals 14 residues. Trimming shortened V by 3 bases and J by 0 bases, and 6 bases separated the two germline ends. Germline V gene data show CDR1 as SGHRS and CDR2 as YFSETQ. CDR3 sequence (DNA): TGCGCCAGCAGCTCACAGCCGAACACCGGGGAGCTGTTTTTT. Its protein product is CASSSQPNTGELFF.

The chain employs TRBV5-1 and TRBJ2-3; possible D gene TRBD2, 6 bases. V was trimmed by 1 base and J by 4 bases, leaving 10 bases between them. Germline V gene sequence: CDR1 SGHRS, CDR2 YFSETQ. The CDR3 length is 14 residues. The CDR3 loop reads CASSLSGGSDTQYF. CDR3 DNA sequence: TGCGCCAGCAGCTTGAGTGGAGGGTCAGATACGCAGTATTTT.

V is TRBV27 and J is TRBJ1-2, with D hard to call. This CDR3 has 16 residues. V was trimmed by 6 bases and J by 3 bases, leaving 20 bases between them. The germline V gene has CDR1 MNHEY and CDR2 SMNVEV (reference sequence). CDR3 sequence (DNA): TGTGCCAGCAGAGCGAATCCAGGCGGCGGTCACTATGGCTACACCTTC. It codes for CASRANPGGGHYGYTF.

This sequence joins TRBV6-1 and TRBJ2-3; 9 bases line up with TRBD2. Germline CDR1 and CDR2: MNHNS and SASEGT. V trimming: 6 bases; J trimming: 3 bases; junction bases outside the gene matches: 4. CDR3 length: 14 amino acids. The CDR3 region has the DNA TGTGCCAGCAGCTCCGCGGGGGGGACAGATACGCAGTATTTT. It yields the protein CASSSAGGTDTQYF.

This clone was picked up one time. V is TRBV25-1 and J is TRBJ2-1, with 11 bases identical to TRBD2. The trim removed 8 bases at V and 8 bases at J, leaving 14 bases unmatched. Germline CDR1 and CDR2: MGHDK and SYGVNS. This CDR3 spans 16 amino acids. CDR3 amino acids: CASGRLAGSVLDEQFF. The DNA of the CDR3 is TGTGCCAGCGGAAGACTAGCGGGATCGGTTTTGGATGAGCAGTTCTTC.

The rearrangement uses TRBV6-5 and TRBJ1-5; unclear D gene. The V end lost 2 bases, the J end lost 4 bases, and 6 bases lay between the germline ends. CDR1 and CDR2 from the germline V gene are MNHEY and SVGAGI. This CDR3 is built from 13 residues. CDR3 DNA sequence: TGTGCCAGCAGTTACAGGGAGAATCAGCCCCAGCATTTT. Its protein is CASSYRENQPQHF.

This chain uses TRBV6-1 with TRBJ2-6; 8 bases line up with TRBD1. V trimming: 5 bases; J trimming: 4 bases; junction bases outside the gene matches: 4. The germline V gene encodes CDR1 MNHNS and CDR2 SASEGT. The CDR3 runs to 15 residues. The CDR3 loop reads CASSQQGAGANVLTF. The CDR3 DNA follows: TGTGCCAGCAGTCAGCAGGGGGCCGGGGCCAACGTCCTGACTTTC.

The chain employs TRBV7-8 and TRBJ2-4; 8 nucleotides align to TRBD1. The V and J ends lost 5 bases and 6 bases, in that order; junction bases with no gene match: 9. The CDR3 is made up of 15 amino acids. Germline V gene lookup returns CDR1 SGHVS and CDR2 FQNEAQ. The CDR3: CASSHGQGLTNIQYF. DNA for the CDR3: TGTGCCAGCAGCCACGGACAGGGACTTACAAACATTCAGTACTTC.

The J gene is TRBJ1-2, the V gene TRBV9, with D possibly TRBD1 on 5 matching bases. CDR3 length: 16 amino acids. The V gene lost 4 bases and the J gene lost 6 bases, with 22 bases spanning the gap. The V gene's germline CDR1 is SGDLS and CDR2 YYNGEE. The CDR3 DNA sequence: TGTGCCAGCAGCTCACACCCGGGACTTTCTTCGGATGGCTACACCTTC. Translating gives CASSSHPGLSSDGYTF. Variable domain in full (rest from reference TRBV9 and TRBJ1-2): DSGVTQTPKHLITATGQRVTLRCSPRSGDLSVYWYQQSLDQGLQFLIQYYNGEERAKGNILERFSAQQFPDLHSELNLSSLELGDSALYFCASSSHPGLSSDGYTFGSGTRLTVV.

The chain carries TRBV18 and TRBJ1-3; no clear D. The CDR3 runs to 16 residues. CDR1 is KGHSH and CDR2 is LQKENI in the germline V gene. Trimming removed 1 base at V and 7 bases at J, with 17 bases between. The CDR3 DNA sequence: TGTGCCAGCTCACCACTTGACGGTGCGGGAGGGAACACCATATATTTT. This sequence encodes CASSPLDGAGGNTIYF.

This rearrangement joins TRBV5-1 to TRBJ1-1; D is unresolved. CDR1 is SGHRS, CDR2 YFSETQ, per germline. The CDR3 extends over 14 amino acids. V gave up 2 bases and J gave up 0 bases, with 8 bases separating them. The CDR3 loop is CASSFGSLNTEAFF. Written as DNA, the CDR3 is TGCGCCAGCAGCTTCGGCAGCTTGAACACTGAAGCTTTCTTT.

This clone was counted between two and nine times. This chain joins TRBV7-2 and TRBJ2-3, with D unresolved. Trimming pared 2 bases from V and 2 bases from J, leaving 8 bases between. Looked up from germline, CDR1 is SGHTA and CDR2 is FQGNSA. The CDR3 length is 14 residues. CDR3 protein: CASSLTLYTDTQYF. CDR3 DNA: TGTGCCAGCAGCTTAACGCTATACACAGATACGCAGTATTTT.

This clone was seen a single time. The rearrangement uses TRBV10-2 and TRBJ2-3; D may be TRBD1 (6 bases). The CDR3 has 13 amino acids. Trimming left V 5 bases short and J 7 bases short, with 13 bases between. CDR1 and CDR2 (germline): WSHSY, SAAADI. DNA of the CDR3: TGCGCCAGCAGTCAAAACAGGGAGAATACGCAGTATTTT. Encoded protein: CASSQNRENTQYF.

This clone has more than one count but fewer than ten. The V gene is TRBV7-2, the J gene TRBJ1-1; the D is unclear. CDR3 length: 13 amino acids. V was pared by 7 bases and J by 2 bases, with 11 bases between. Per the germline V gene, CDR1 is SGHTA and CDR2 is FQGNSA. In nucleotides, the CDR3 is TGTGCCAGCAACCGGCAGACTAACACTGAAGCTTTCTTT. Its protein is CASNRQTNTEAFF.

This chain connects TRBV11-2 to TRBJ2-1; 11 positions match TRBD2. After removal of 2 bases from V and 5 bases from J, the junction contained 5 bases not matched to a gene. The CDR3 covers 16 residues. CDR1 SGHAT and CDR2 FQNNGV come from the germline V gene. The CDR3 DNA reads TGTGCCAGCAGCTTAACGGGACTAGCGGAAAACAATGAGCAGTTCTTC. Translated, it gives CASSLTGLAENNEQFF.

This chain uses TRBV9 with TRBJ2-3, with D perhaps TRBD2 (6 bases). Deletions cut 4 bases from V and 7 bases from J, with 16 bases between. CDR1 is SGDLS and CDR2 is YYNGEE in the germline V gene. This CDR3 spans 14 amino acids. The CDR3 coding sequence is TGTGCCAGCAGCCCTCTGCGGGAAGAACATACGCAGTATTTT. It codes for CASSPLREEHTQYF.

This chain joins TRBV2 and TRBJ1-5; 8 bases line up with TRBD1. The J segment lost 1 base and the V segment lost 3 bases, leaving 2 bases of the junction unmatched. This CDR3 has 15 residues. The V gene's germline CDR1 is SNHLY and CDR2 FYNNEI. The DNA of the CDR3 is TGTGCCAGCAGTGACAGGGGGCAGAGCAATCAGCCCCAGCATTTT. Its protein is CASSDRGQSNQPQHF. Full variable domain (missing parts from reference TRBV2 and TRBJ1-5): EPEVTQTPSHQVTQMGQEVILRCVPISNHLYFYWYRQILGQKVEFLVSFYNNEISEKSEIFDDQFSVERPDGSNFTLKIRSTKLEDSAMYFCASSDRGQSNQPQHFGDGTRLSIL.

V is TRBV6-5 and J is TRBJ1-1; the D is unclear. V lost 0 bases to trimming and J lost 0 bases, with 5 bases between them. The germline CDR1 and CDR2 sequences are MNHEY and SVGAGI. The CDR3 is 14 residues long. In DNA form, the CDR3 reads TGTGCCAGCAGTTACTCGAGGGTGAACACTGAAGCTTTCTTT. It codes for CASSYSRVNTEAFF.

This chain uses TRBV29-1 with TRBJ2-6; 8 nucleotides agree with TRBD1. In germline, CDR1 is SQVTM, CDR2 ANQGSEA. The CDR3 covers 16 residues. V gave up 3 bases and J gave up 4 bases; unmatched junction bases: 8. CDR3 residues: CSVEAYRGSGANVLTF. Written as DNA, the CDR3 is TGCAGCGTTGAGGCATACAGGGGGTCGGGGGCCAACGTCCTGACTTTC.

This chain connects TRBV5-1 to TRBJ2-4, with D possibly TRBD1 on 5 matching bases. Germline values: CDR1 SGHRS, CDR2 YFSETQ. The V and J ends lost 4 bases and 9 bases respectively, with 23 bases between them. This CDR3 is 16 amino acids long. In nucleotides, the CDR3 is TGCGCCAGCAGCCCGACTTTCGACCAGGGTGGCGGCATTCAGTACTTC. This translates into CASSPTFDQGGGIQYF.

This chain's CDR3 is CSAMDRDSEKLFF. As DNA, the CDR3 is TGCAGCGCTATGGACAGGGATAGTGAAAAACTGTTTTTT. J is TRBJ1-4 and V is TRBV29-1; 8 nucleotides agree with TRBD1. From germline, CDR1 is SQVTM and CDR2 ANQGSEA. This CDR3 region has 13 residues. The ends lost 7 bases at V and 7 bases at J; junction bases unmatched: 8. The whole variable domain, remainder taken from reference TRBV29-1 and TRBJ1-4, is SAVISQKPSRDICQRGTSLTIQCQVDSQVTMMFWYRQQPGQSLTLIATANQGSEATYESGFVIDKFPISRPNLTFSTLTVSNMSPEDSSIYLCSAMDRDSEKLFFGSGTQLSVL.